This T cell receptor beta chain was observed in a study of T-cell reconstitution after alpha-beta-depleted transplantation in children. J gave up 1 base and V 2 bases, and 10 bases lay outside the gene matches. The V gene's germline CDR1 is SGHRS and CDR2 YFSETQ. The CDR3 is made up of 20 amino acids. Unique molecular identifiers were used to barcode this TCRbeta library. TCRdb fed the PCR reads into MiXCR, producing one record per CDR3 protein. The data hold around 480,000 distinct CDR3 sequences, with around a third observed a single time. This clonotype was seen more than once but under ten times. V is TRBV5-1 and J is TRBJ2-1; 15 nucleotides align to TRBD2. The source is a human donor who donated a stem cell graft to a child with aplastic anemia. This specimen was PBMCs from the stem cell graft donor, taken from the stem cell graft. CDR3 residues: CASSLGLAGGPMRSYNEQFF. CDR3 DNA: TGCGCCAGCAGCTTAGGACTAGCGGGAGGGCCGATGAGATCCTACAATGAGCAGTTCTTC.